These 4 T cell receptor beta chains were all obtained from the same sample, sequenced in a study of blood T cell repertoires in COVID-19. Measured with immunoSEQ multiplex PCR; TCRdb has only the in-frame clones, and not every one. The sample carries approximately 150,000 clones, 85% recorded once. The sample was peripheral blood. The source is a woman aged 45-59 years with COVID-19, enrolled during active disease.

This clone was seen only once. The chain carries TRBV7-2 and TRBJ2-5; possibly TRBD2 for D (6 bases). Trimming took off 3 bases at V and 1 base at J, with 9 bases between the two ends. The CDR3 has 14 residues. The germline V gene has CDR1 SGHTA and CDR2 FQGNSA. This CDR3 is CASSLLGGQETQYF. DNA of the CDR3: TGTGCCAGCAGCTTGCTGGGGGGCCAAGAGACCCAGTACTTC.

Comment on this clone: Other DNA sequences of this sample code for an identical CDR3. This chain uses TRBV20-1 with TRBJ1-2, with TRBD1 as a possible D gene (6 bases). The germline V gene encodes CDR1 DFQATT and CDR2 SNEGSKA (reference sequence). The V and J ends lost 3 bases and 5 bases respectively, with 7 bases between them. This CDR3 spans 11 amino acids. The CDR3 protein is CSARQGYGYTF. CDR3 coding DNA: TGCAGTGCTAGGCAGGGGTATGGCTACACCTTC.

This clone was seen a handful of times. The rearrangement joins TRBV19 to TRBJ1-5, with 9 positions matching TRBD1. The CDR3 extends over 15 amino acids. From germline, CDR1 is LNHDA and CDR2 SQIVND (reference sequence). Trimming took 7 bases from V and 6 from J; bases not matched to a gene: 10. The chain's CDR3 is CASMTPGQGRQPQHF. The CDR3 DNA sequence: TGTGCCAGTATGACCCCGGGACAGGGCCGTCAGCCCCAGCATTTT.

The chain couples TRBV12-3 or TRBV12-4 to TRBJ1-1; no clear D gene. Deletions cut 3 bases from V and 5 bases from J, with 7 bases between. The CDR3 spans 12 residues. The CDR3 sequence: CASSFTGTEAFF. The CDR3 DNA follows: TGTGCCAGCAGTTTCACGGGGACTGAAGCTTTCTTT.